What follows are 4 T cell receptor beta chains derived from one specimen sequenced in a study of blood T cells in healthy people across ages. The use of a sample-barcoded 5' primer and a J-beta primer mix characterized a second PCR of about 7 to 12 cycles. One entry per CDR3 protein, called by TCRdb with MiXCR from the 5' RACE reads. The repertoire holds 1.5 million to 1.8 million distinct CDR3 sequences, with less than 45% as singletons. The sequenced material came from blood. These receptors came from a woman younger than 35 in good health.

A few counts support this clonotype. V gene TRBV29-1 combines with J gene TRBJ1-2, with D unclear. There are 11 residues in the CDR3. Trimming cost V 5 bases and J 5 bases, with 9 bases left between them. The germline gives CDR1 SQVTM, CDR2 ANQGSEA. The CDR3 bases are TGCAGCGTTCGAAAGCAGTATGGCTACACCTTC. Amino acids: CSVRKQYGYTF.

As concerns this clonotype: The germline gene is not matched at one end of the junction; a read error may be the cause. The J gene is TRBJ2-3, the V gene TRBV4-3, with 8 bases lining up with TRBD1. Germline V lookup: CDR1 LGHNA, CDR2 YSLEER. The CDR3 is 15 residues long. CDR3 amino acids: CASSKDSRGQDTQYF. DNA of the CDR3: TGCGCCAGCAGCAAAGATAGCAGGGGGCAAGATACGCAGTATTTT.

A word on this clonotype: One junction end disagrees with the germline gene, perhaps due to a read error. The gene calls are TRBV28 and TRBJ2-5, with TRBD2 matching over 11 bases. The CDR3 is 17 residues long. Germline V gene sequence: CDR1 MDHEN, CDR2 SYDVKM. CDR3 nucleotide sequence: TGTGCCAGCAATTTACTTATACTAGCGGGAGATATGGAGACCCAGTACTTC. It is translated as CASNLLILAGDMETQYF.

The V gene is TRBV3-1, the J gene TRBJ2-2, with unresolved D. Germline V gives CDR1 LGHDT, CDR2 YNNKEL (reference sequence). The CDR3 has 15 residues. V lost 6 bases and J lost 0, with 11 bases in between. DNA for the CDR3: TGTGCCAGCAGTCCAGTTTTGGCGAACACCGGGGAGCTGTTTTTT. It is translated as CASSPVLANTGELFF.